Listed here are 20 T cell receptor beta chains from one sample, sequenced in a study of glioma-infiltrating T cells (dated by TCRdb to about 2016). TCRdb records Illumina MiSeq as the sequencer. TCR alpha and beta CDR3 regions were amplified with the iRepertoire nested amplicon-rescue multiplex PCR (arm-PCR) platform from RNA. Clones were called with MiXCR by TCRdb after fastp trimmed the public reads at Q25, and only in-frame beta chains were retained. Entries are consolidated by CDR3 protein sequence, retaining the most common genes and DNA. This sample holds approximately 120,000 distinct CDR3 sequences; less than 30% were observed only once. Roughly 37% of the sample is taken by the ten largest. Input material: glioma tissue, nonneoplastic brain tissue, or PBMCs (not recorded which). The source of these receptors is a human donor with low-grade glioma or glioblastoma, undergoing nonglioma brain surgery, or in good health (not recorded which).

In nucleotides, the CDR3 is TGCAGTGCCCAAAAGGACCCCAAGACTGAAGCTTTCTTT. It translates to CSAQKDPKTEAFF. The V gene is TRBV20-1, the J gene TRBJ1-1; D gene uncertain. Trimming left V 6 bases short and J 5 bases short, with 16 bases between. CDR1 DFQATT and CDR2 SNEGSKA come from the germline V gene (reference sequence). The CDR3 contains 13 residues.

As concerns this clonotype: This CDR3 fails to terminate in the conserved phenylalanine or tryptophan, so it likely reflects a read error. The chain uses TRBV6-2 or TRBV6-3 and TRBJ2-1; D is uncertain. The V and J ends lost 9 bases and 7 bases respectively, with 13 bases between them. The CDR3 spans 12 residues. Germline-derived CDR1 and CDR2 are MNHEY and SVGEGT. CDR3 DNA: TGTGCCAGTGAGCCCAGGAGAAATGAGCAGTTCGTC. Protein product: CASEPRRNEQFV.

This clonotype showed up many times. The chain has TRBV18 and TRBJ1-6, with D possibly matching TRBD1 (5 bases). The length of the CDR3 is 14 residues. In germline, CDR1 is KGHSH, CDR2 LQKENI. Trimming shortened V by 6 bases and J by 6 bases, and 12 bases separated the two germline ends. This CDR3 reads CASSSATANSPLHF. The CDR3 nucleotides are TGTGCCAGCTCCTCGGCGACAGCTAATTCACCCCTCCACTTT.

Remarks on this clonotype: One base away lies a much larger clone, so this may be a sequencing read error. The V gene is TRBV7-2, the J gene TRBJ2-7; D remains ambiguous. CDR3 length equals 15 residues. V gave up 3 bases and J gave up 8 bases, with 20 bases separating them. Germline CDR1 and CDR2: SGHTA and FQGNSA. CDR3 region: CASSFQQNTVKKQYF. The CDR3, as DNA: TGTGCCAGCAGCTTCCAGCAAAATACAGTTAAGAAGCAGTACTTC.

The chain combines TRBV30 with TRBJ2-7; D may match TRBD1 or TRBD2 (5 bases each). The germline V and J ends were trimmed by 4 bases and 4 bases, with 8 bases remaining between them. Germline loops: CDR1 GTSNPN, CDR2 SVGIG (reference sequence). This CDR3 comprises 11 residues. CDR3 region: CAWTREYEQYF. CDR3 bases: TGTGCCTGGACCAGGGAGTACGAGCAGTACTTC.

V usage is TRBV4-3 and J usage is TRBJ1-5, with 7 bases aligning to TRBD1. Looked up from germline, CDR1 is LGHNA and CDR2 is YSLEER. This CDR3 is 14 amino acids long. Trimming removed 4 bases from V and 5 bases from J; junction bases left unmatched: 5. The chain's CDR3 is CASSRYRGDQPQHF. DNA of the CDR3: TGCGCCAGCAGCCGATACAGGGGAGATCAGCCCCAGCATTTT.

This clonotype came up many times. The rearrangement uses TRBV18 and TRBJ1-1, with unresolved D. The CDR3 extends over 13 amino acids. Deletions cut 2 bases from V and 5 bases from J, with 9 bases between. CDR1 is KGHSH, CDR2 LQKENI, per germline. In nucleotides, the CDR3 is TGTGCCAGCTCACCAGAAGGGAGAACTGAAGCTTTCTTT. Encoded protein: CASSPEGRTEAFF.

This clonotype occurred a few times. This sequence joins TRBV18 and TRBJ2-7, with D possibly being TRBD2 (5 bases). The germline V gene has CDR1 KGHSH and CDR2 LQKENI. V dropped 9 bases and J dropped 0 bases, with 12 bases sitting between them. This CDR3 has 13 residues. The CDR3 loop reads CASQEVGSYEQYF. The CDR3 DNA follows: TGTGCCAGTCAGGAGGTAGGCTCCTACGAGCAGTACTTC.

Worth noting for this clonotype: The junction does not match germline at one end; this may be a read error. The chain couples TRBV7-6 to TRBJ2-3; D unresolved. The CDR3 loop spans 13 amino acids. Germline CDR1 reads SGHVS; CDR2 reads FNYEAQ. CDR3 sequence: CASGLDEADTQYF. CDR3 coding DNA: TGTGCCAGCGGCTTAGATGAGGCGGATACGCAATATTTT.

This clonotype was observed a few times. The chain couples TRBV12-3 or TRBV12-4 to TRBJ1-2; D is uncertain. The germline V and J ends were trimmed by 6 bases and 5 bases, with 16 bases remaining between them. The CDR3 spans 14 residues. CDR3 nucleotide sequence: TGTGCCAGCAGCTTTACCTCAGGTTCTTATGGCTACACCTTC. This sequence encodes CASSFTSGSYGYTF.

This clonotype was detected many times. V and J are TRBV7-9 and TRBJ1-1; D is undetermined. The CDR3 sequence is 11 residues long. Between the trimmed V and J ends, which lost 1 base and 10 bases, there was a span of 7 bases. The germline gives CDR1 SEHNR, CDR2 FQNEAQ (reference sequence). The CDR3 nucleotides read TGTGCCAGCAGCTTAGATATACGAGCTTTCTTT. Encoded protein: CASSLDIRAFF.

The chain couples TRBV19 to TRBJ1-1; D gene ambiguous. The V and J ends lost 7 bases and 2 bases respectively, with 14 bases between them. Germline CDR1 LNHDA, CDR2 SQIVND (reference sequence). The CDR3 extends over 14 amino acids. The CDR3 loop reads CASKRPAGNTEAFF. CDR3 sequence (DNA): TGTGCCAGTAAGAGACCCGCAGGAAACACTGAAGCTTTCTTT.

This sequence joins TRBV29-1 and TRBJ1-2; possibly TRBD1 for D (5 bases). The V end lost 7 bases, the J end lost 8 bases, and 17 bases lay between the germline ends. The CDR3 is 12 residues long. Germline V gives CDR1 SQVTM, CDR2 ANQGSEA. The CDR3 spells CSEGSHRGGYTF. The CDR3 DNA reads as TGCAGCGAAGGAAGCCACCGGGGGGGCTACACCTTC.

The genes are TRBV6-2 or TRBV6-3 and TRBJ1-1; D might be TRBD1 (5 bases). The CDR3 has 14 residues. Deletions cut 2 bases from V and 3 bases from J, with 10 bases between. Germline V lookup: CDR1 MNHEY, CDR2 SVGEGT. The CDR3, as DNA: TGTGCCAGCAGTTACCAGGGACGATACACTGAAGCTTTCTTT. Translated: CASSYQGRYTEAFF.

This clonotype was seen at least ten times. The chain recombines TRBV12-3 or TRBV12-4 with TRBJ1-5; 8 bases are shared with TRBD1. V trimming: 6 bases; J trimming: 1 base; junction bases outside the gene matches: 8. The CDR3 has 16 amino acids. The CDR3, as DNA: TGTGCCAGCAGCGGACAGGGTGCGGGGAGCAATCAGCCCCAGCATTTT. Protein product: CASSGQGAGSNQPQHF.

This clonotype was seen ten or more times. V and J are TRBV7-2 and TRBJ2-7, with 12 bases lining up with TRBD2. The CDR3 has 15 residues. V dropped 3 bases and J dropped 2; count of bases not matched to a gene: 2. Germline CDR1 SGHTA, CDR2 FQGNSA. CDR3 sequence: CASSFLAGGTYEQYF. Here the CDR3 DNA reads TGTGCCAGCAGCTTCCTAGCGGGAGGGACCTACGAGCAGTACTTC.

This clonotype came up many times. The chain recombines TRBV7-8 with TRBJ1-6; TRBD1 matches 8 bases. Germline CDR1 is SGHVS and CDR2 is FQNEAQ. CDR3 length: 16 residues. V dropped 5 bases and J dropped 5; count of bases not matched to a gene: 8. CDR3 region: CASSLRQGFDNSPLHF. The CDR3 DNA is TGTGCCAGCAGCCTCCGACAGGGGTTTGATAATTCACCCCTCCACTTT.

This chain uses TRBV7-3 with TRBJ2-3; unclear D gene. The CDR3 covers 14 residues. Trimming removed 1 base at V and 4 bases at J, with 9 bases between. Looked up from germline, CDR1 is SGHTA and CDR2 is FQGTGA. The CDR3 sequence: CASSLSYSADTQYF. CDR3 nucleotides: TGTGCCAGCAGCTTAAGTTATAGTGCAGATACGCAGTATTTT.

This clonotype was seen at least ten times. The chain is built from TRBV20-1 and TRBJ2-7; D is unresolved. The CDR3 spans 15 residues. Germline CDR1 and CDR2: DFQATT and SNEGSKA (reference sequence). The V and J ends lost 5 bases and 2 bases respectively, with 19 bases between them. CDR3 bases: TGCAGTGCTGGCGGAGTGCTCCACCCCACCTACGAGCAGTACTTC. Its protein product is CSAGGVLHPTYEQYF.

Turning to this clonotype: This may be a read error: a much more frequent sequence differs by one nucleotide. This chain links TRBV29-1 with TRBJ2-1; unclear D gene. The germline V gene encodes CDR1 SQVTM and CDR2 ANQGSEA. The CDR3 loop spans 12 amino acids. The CDR3 is CIVRPAYNEQFF. The CDR3 nucleotides are TGCATCGTTCGGCCAGCCTACAATGAGCAGTTCTTC.